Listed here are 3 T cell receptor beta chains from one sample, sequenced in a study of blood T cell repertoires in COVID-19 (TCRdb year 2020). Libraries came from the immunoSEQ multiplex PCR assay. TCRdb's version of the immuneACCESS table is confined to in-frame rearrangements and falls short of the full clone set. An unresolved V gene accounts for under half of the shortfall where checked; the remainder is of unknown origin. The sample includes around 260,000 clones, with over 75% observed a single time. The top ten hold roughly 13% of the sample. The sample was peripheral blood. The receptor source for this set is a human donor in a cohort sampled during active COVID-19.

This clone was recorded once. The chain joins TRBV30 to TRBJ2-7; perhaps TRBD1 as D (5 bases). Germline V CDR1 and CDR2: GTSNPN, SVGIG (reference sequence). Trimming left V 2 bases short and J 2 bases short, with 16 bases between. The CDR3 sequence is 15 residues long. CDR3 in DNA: TGTGCCTGGAGTAGTCAGGGTATTCGTGCCTACGAGCAGTACTTC. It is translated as CAWSSQGIRAYEQYF. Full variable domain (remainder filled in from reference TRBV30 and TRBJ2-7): SQTIHQWPATLVQPVGSPLSLECTVEGTSNPNLYWYRQAAGRGLQLLFYSVGIGQISSEVPQNLSASRPQDRQFILSSKKLLLSDSGFYLCAWSSQGIRAYEQYFGPGTRLTVT.

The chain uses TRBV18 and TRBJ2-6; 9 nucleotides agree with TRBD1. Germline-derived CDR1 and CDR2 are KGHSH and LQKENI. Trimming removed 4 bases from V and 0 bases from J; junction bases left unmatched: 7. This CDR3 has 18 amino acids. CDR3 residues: CASSLRTGATSGANVLTF. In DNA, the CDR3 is TGTGCCAGCTCACTTAGGACAGGGGCGACCTCTGGGGCCAACGTCCTGACTTTC.

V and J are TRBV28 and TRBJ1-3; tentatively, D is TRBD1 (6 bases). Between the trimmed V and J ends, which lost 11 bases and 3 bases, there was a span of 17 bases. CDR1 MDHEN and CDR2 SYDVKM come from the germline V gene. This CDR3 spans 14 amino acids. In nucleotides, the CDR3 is TGTGCCCATTCTAGGGGGAACGTTGGAAACACCATATATTTT. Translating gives CAHSRGNVGNTIYF. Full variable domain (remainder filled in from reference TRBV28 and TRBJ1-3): DVKVTQSSRYLVKRTGEKVFLECVQDMDHENMFWYRQDPGLGLRLIYFSYDVKMKEKGDIPEGYSVSREKKERFSLILESASTNQTSMYLCAHSRGNVGNTIYFGEGSWLTVV.